Sequencing of this TCR beta chain was carried out in a study of blood T cell repertoires in COVID-19. Germline CDR1 reads SGHTA; CDR2 reads FQGNSA. CDR3 size: 14 residues. Trimming took 5 bases from V and 1 from J, leaving 11 bases between them. Produced via immunoSEQ multiplex PCR; TCRdb's table is partial and in-frame only. The top ten hold over 2% of the sample, which has over 250,000 clones, approximately 87% seen once. V usage is TRBV7-2 and J usage is TRBJ1-2, with a weak D call TRBD1 (6 bases). This clonotype was sampled from a woman in her 50s with acute or convalescent COVID-19. Sequencing was performed on peripheral blood. The CDR3 bases are TGTGCCAGCAGCCCAGGGGTGAATAACTATGGCTACACCTTC. Protein sequence: CASSPGVNNYGYTF.